This T cell receptor beta chain comes out of a study of vaccination and CD4 T cells after COVID-19. To note about this clonotype: Its antigen is unknown.

The treatment: roughly 11-day PBMC culture with coronavirus spike peptide pools or control peptides (ViraFEST assay). Once obtained from cultured CD4+ T cells, the DNA was sequenced using the Oncomine TCR Beta short-read assay. TCRdb independently ran MiXCR on the PCR reads; one entry per CDR3 protein. The sample lists under 15,000 distinct CDR3 sequences, approximately 45% occurring once. This sequence originates from a human donor who had recovered from COVID-19. The sequences come from CD4+ T cells from blood, cultured in vitro, collected after SARS-CoV-2 vaccination.

For the CDR3, the DNA is TGTGCCAGTGGGACTAGCGGTAGCACAGATACGCAGTATTTT. Its protein is CASGTSGSTDTQYF. V usage is TRBV19 and J usage is TRBJ2-3, with TRBD2 matching 11 bases. V gave up 8 bases and J gave up 0 bases; unmatched junction bases: 1. CDR1 LNHDA and CDR2 SQIVND come from the germline V gene (reference sequence). The CDR3 extends over 14 amino acids.